The 25 T cell receptor beta chains in this list originate from one sample, sequenced in a study of TIL therapy for anti-PD-1-resistant metastatic lung cancer (dated by TCRdb to 2020 to 2022). In the paper's terms, the time point label means: pre-treatment sample, taken before nivolumab and TIL therapy. TCR beta CDR3 regions were amplified from genomic DNA by bias-controlled multiplex PCR with the immunoSEQ v3 hsTCRB kit. The table was pulled from immuneACCESS by TCRdb, which kept in-frame rearrangements only. Such tables lose some clones; where checked, under half of the loss comes from unresolved V genes, and the rest has no known cause. The sample table records 50,000 to 60,000 clones; 80% to 90% of these occur just once. The ten top clones hold about 2.7% of the sample. Here the sequenced sample was blood, taken at baseline. The source is a person aged 25 to 80 with non-small cell lung cancer.

J is TRBJ2-7 and V is TRBV28; D possibly corresponds to TRBD2 (6 bases). The CDR3 has 12 amino acids. The V end lost 11 bases, the J end lost 6 bases, and 17 bases lay between the germline ends. Looked up from germline, CDR1 is MDHEN and CDR2 is SYDVKM. The CDR3 nucleotides read TGTGCCTCCGGGGGACGGGGGTTCGAGCAGTACTTC. Its translation is CASGGRGFEQYF.

This clone was seen only once. The rearrangement joins TRBV9 to TRBJ2-5; 8 bases line up with TRBD2. CDR3 length: 13 amino acids. Germline V lookup: CDR1 SGDLS, CDR2 YYNGEE. The junction had 2 bases not matched to a gene; V was cut back by 4 bases and J by 3 bases. The CDR3 protein is CASSKTSEETQYF. The DNA of the CDR3 is TGTGCCAGCAGCAAGACTAGCGAAGAGACCCAGTACTTC.

The CDR3 DNA reads as TGTGCCAGCAGTCGGGAAATTGTATCTACCAAAAACATTCAGTACTTC. Its protein is CASSREIVSTKNIQYF. The rearrangement uses TRBV2 and TRBJ2-4; possibly TRBD2 for D (5 bases). This CDR3 spans 16 amino acids. V was trimmed by 5 bases and J by 2 bases, leaving 16 bases between them. CDR1 and CDR2 from the germline V gene are SNHLY and FYNNEI.

The V gene is TRBV4-1, the J gene TRBJ2-5, with D possibly being TRBD2 (8 bases). Trimming removed 4 bases at V and 2 bases at J, with 20 bases between. Per germline, CDR1 MGHRA and CDR2 YSYEKL. CDR3 length equals 17 residues. In DNA, the CDR3 is TGCGCCAGCAGCCCTAAGGGGGCGGGGGGACCTCAAGAGACCCAGTACTTC. Translating it yields CASSPKGAGGPQETQYF.

The chain combines TRBV7-9 with TRBJ2-2, with 7 bases fitting TRBD2. The CDR3 totals 15 residues. V lost 5 bases and J lost 4; bases outside the gene matches: 7. Germline loops: CDR1 SEHNR, CDR2 FQNEAQ (reference sequence). CDR3 loop: CASSTSAVTTGELFF. The CDR3 DNA sequence: TGTGCCAGCAGCACTAGCGCGGTGACCACCGGGGAGCTGTTTTTT.

This chain connects TRBV19 to TRBJ2-3, with D hard to call. Germline-derived CDR1 and CDR2 are LNHDA and SQIVND (reference sequence). V lost 3 bases and J 0 bases, leaving 10 bases between the germline ends. CDR3 length equals 15 residues. CDR3: CASSIRISSTDTQYF. CDR3 sequence (DNA): TGTGCCAGTAGTATTCGGATTTCTAGCACAGATACGCAGTATTTT.

This chain connects TRBV15 to TRBJ1-1, with 8 bases that match TRBD1. This CDR3 is built from 16 residues. Germline V gene lookup returns CDR1 LNHNV and CDR2 YYDKDF (reference sequence). Trimming at V came to 5 bases and at J to 1 base, leaving 9 bases not matched to a gene. Written as DNA, the CDR3 is TGTGCCACCAGCGCCCAACCGGGACAGGCGAACACTGAAGCTTTCTTT. It is translated as CATSAQPGQANTEAFF.

The chain combines TRBV19 with TRBJ2-1; D call uncertain. V was trimmed by 1 base and J by 7 bases, leaving 8 bases between them. Germline V gene sequence: CDR1 LNHDA, CDR2 SQIVND (reference sequence). CDR3 length: 13 residues. CDR3 protein: CASSIGFWNEQFF. The DNA for the CDR3 is TGTGCCAGTAGTATAGGATTTTGGAATGAGCAGTTCTTC.

The chain joins TRBV5-1 to TRBJ1-2, with D perhaps matching TRBD1 (5 bases). Germline CDR1 is SGHRS and CDR2 is YFSETQ. The ends were cut back, 4 bases at V and 8 bases at J, with 21 bases in the middle. This CDR3 contains 15 residues. The CDR3 DNA sequence: TGCGCCAGCAGCCCGGGACCTCCCTCCGGGTACGGCTACACCTTC. Translation: CASSPGPPSGYGYTF.

The chain has TRBV11-2 and TRBJ2-3; D gene uncertain. The germline gives CDR1 SGHAT, CDR2 FQNNGV. Trimming shortened V by 2 bases and J by 0 bases, and 15 bases separated the two germline ends. The length of the CDR3 is 17 residues. CDR3: CASSLRPRTPSTDTQYF. In nucleotides, the CDR3 is TGTGCCAGCAGCTTACGCCCCCGTACGCCTAGCACAGATACGCAGTATTTT.

The V call is TRBV28, the J call TRBJ2-4; 7 bases align to TRBD2. The germline V gene encodes CDR1 MDHEN and CDR2 SYDVKM. This CDR3 is 15 amino acids long. Trimming removed 6 bases from V and 7 bases from J; junction bases left unmatched: 12. CDR3 loop: CASRRPRAGENIQYF. The CDR3 DNA reads as TGTGCCAGCAGACGCCCCCGGGCGGGAGAGAACATTCAGTACTTC.

The V and J genes are TRBV9 and TRBJ2-1; weak D call: TRBD2 (6 bases). This CDR3 is 15 amino acids long. Trimming cost V 0 bases and J 1 base, with 8 bases left between them. Per germline, CDR1 SGDLS and CDR2 YYNGEE. This chain's CDR3 is CASSVDGRSYNEQFF. The CDR3 DNA sequence: TGTGCCAGCAGCGTAGACGGGAGATCCTACAATGAGCAGTTCTTC.

This clone was seen more than once but under ten times. The chain combines TRBV6-5 with TRBJ1-4, with TRBD1 matching over 8 bases. The CDR3 is 14 residues long. V gave up 4 bases and J gave up 6 bases; unmatched junction bases: 4. The germline CDR1 and CDR2 sequences are MNHEY and SVGAGI. As DNA, the CDR3 is TGTGCCAGCAGTTTCACAGGGGGTGATGAAAAACTGTTTTTT. Translation: CASSFTGGDEKLFF.

The chain employs TRBV10-2 and TRBJ1-1, with a tentative D call TRBD1 (5 bases). The CDR3 is 13 amino acids. The V gene's germline CDR1 is WSHSY and CDR2 SAAADI. The ends were cut back, 3 bases at V and 4 bases at J, with 9 bases in the middle. The CDR3 protein is CASSEEDSTEAFF. In DNA form, the CDR3 reads TGCGCCAGCAGTGAAGAAGACAGCACTGAAGCTTTCTTT.

This chain joins TRBV19 and TRBJ2-2; D may correspond to TRBD1 or TRBD2 (5 bases each). CDR1 and CDR2 (germline): LNHDA, SQIVND (reference sequence). Trimming took 1 base from V and 4 from J, leaving 7 bases between them. This CDR3 has 14 residues. The CDR3 is CASSIGDPTGELFF. The CDR3 DNA follows: TGTGCCAGTAGTATAGGGGACCCCACCGGGGAGCTGTTTTTT.

This chain links TRBV2 with TRBJ2-7; D ambiguous. The V end was cut by 1 base, the J end by 3 bases, with 4 bases between. This CDR3 has 12 residues. Germline assignment: CDR1 SNHLY and CDR2 FYNNEI. The CDR3 DNA reads TGTGCCAGCAGTGAAGGCGGCTACGAGCAGTACTTC. Protein sequence: CASSEGGYEQYF. The complete variable domain, with remaining parts taken from reference TRBV2 and TRBJ2-7, reads EPEVTQTPSHQVTQMGQEVILRCVPISNHLYFYWYRQILGQKVEFLVSFYNNEISEKSEIFDDQFSVERPDGSNFTLKIRSTKLEDSAMYFCASSEGGYEQYFGPGTRLTVT.

The chain employs TRBV27 and TRBJ2-7, with TRBD1 identical over 7 bases. Losses at the gene ends were 0 bases for V and 2 bases for J; bases not matched to a gene: 4. The CDR3 length is 15 residues. Germline loops: CDR1 MNHEY, CDR2 SMNVEV (reference sequence). The CDR3 DNA reads as TGTGCCAGCAGTTTATCCGACAGGGTCCCCTACGAGCAGTACTTC. Encoded protein: CASSLSDRVPYEQYF.

This clone was observed once. The chain joins TRBV9 to TRBJ2-3; D may be TRBD1 (6 bases). Germline V gene lookup returns CDR1 SGDLS and CDR2 YYNGEE. V was pared by 4 bases and J by 5 bases, with 11 bases between. The CDR3 is made up of 13 amino acids. In nucleotides, the CDR3 is TGTGCCAGCAGCAGGGGGAGCGTAGATACGCAGTATTTT. Its translation: CASSRGSVDTQYF.

The chain is built from TRBV28 and TRBJ2-1; D is uncertain. Germline-derived CDR1 and CDR2 are MDHEN and SYDVKM. The CDR3 length is 13 residues. The V gene lost 3 bases and the J gene lost 15 bases, with 18 bases spanning the gap. The CDR3 DNA is TGTGCCAGCAGTTTCGTAAATCTGGAGTCGAGGTTCTTC. It translates to CASSFVNLESRFF.

The chain is built from TRBV19 and TRBJ2-1; 7 bases match TRBD2. The V and J ends lost 4 bases and 2 bases, in that order; junction bases with no gene match: 5. Germline loops: CDR1 LNHDA, CDR2 SQIVND (reference sequence). The CDR3 extends over 15 amino acids. The CDR3 reads CASSTIAGPYNEQFF. In DNA, the CDR3 is TGTGCCAGTAGTACCATAGCGGGCCCCTACAATGAGCAGTTCTTC.

The count of this clone is one. The chain uses TRBV5-5 and TRBJ2-7; 10 nucleotides line up with TRBD1. Germline V gene data show CDR1 as SGHKS and CDR2 as YYEKEE (reference sequence). Germline trimming cut 3 bases from V and 2 bases from J; bases unmatched to any gene: 5. The CDR3 runs to 15 residues. DNA of the CDR3: TGTGCCAGCAGCTGGGGTGGGACAGGGGCCTACGAGCAGTACTTC. Translated, it gives CASSWGGTGAYEQYF.

This chain joins TRBV27 and TRBJ2-1, with D tentatively TRBD1 (5 bases). Trimming stripped 3 bases from V and 8 bases from J, with 14 bases between. From germline, CDR1 is MNHEY and CDR2 SMNVEV (reference sequence). The CDR3 covers 14 residues. The CDR3 bases are TGTGCCAGCAGTTTTCAGACAGAGATCCATGAGCAGTTCTTC. This translates into CASSFQTEIHEQFF.

This clone was found a few times. The J gene is TRBJ2-3, the V gene TRBV7-6; TRBD2 matches 11 bases. V gave up 1 base and J gave up 0 bases; unmatched junction bases: 0. Germline V CDR1 and CDR2: SGHVS, FNYEAQ. The CDR3 loop spans 16 amino acids. The DNA of the CDR3 is TGTGCCAGCAGCTTAGTAGCGGGGGGGAGCACAGATACGCAGTATTTT. It encodes CASSLVAGGSTDTQYF.

This chain joins TRBV18 and TRBJ1-5; D gene uncertain. CDR1 and CDR2 (germline): KGHSH, LQKENI. V dropped 3 bases and J dropped 1 base, with 4 bases sitting between them. The CDR3 has 13 amino acids. The CDR3 protein is CASSPGSNQPQHF. Here the CDR3 DNA reads TGTGCCAGCTCACCTGGGAGCAATCAGCCCCAGCATTTT.

This chain links TRBV9 with TRBJ2-1; 9 bases match TRBD2. CDR1 and CDR2 from the germline V gene are SGDLS and YYNGEE. The trim removed 0 bases at V and 3 bases at J, leaving 7 bases unmatched. The CDR3 covers 17 residues. Here the CDR3 reads CASSVEAGGPYYNEQFF. The CDR3, as DNA: TGTGCCAGCAGCGTAGAGGCGGGAGGGCCCTACTACAATGAGCAGTTCTTC.